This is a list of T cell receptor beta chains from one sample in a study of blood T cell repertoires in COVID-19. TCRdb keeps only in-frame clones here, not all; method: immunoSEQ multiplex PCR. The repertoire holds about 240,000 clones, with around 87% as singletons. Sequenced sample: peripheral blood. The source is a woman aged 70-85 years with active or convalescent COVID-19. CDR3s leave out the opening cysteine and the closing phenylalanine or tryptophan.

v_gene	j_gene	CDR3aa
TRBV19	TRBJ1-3	ACGDRGRRNTIY
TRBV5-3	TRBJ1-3	ARSSDSSGNTIY
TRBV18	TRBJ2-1	ASSPPAGGLNEQF
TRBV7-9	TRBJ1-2	ASSLAGPDRAQANYGYT
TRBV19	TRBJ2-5	ASSIGGTGFGETQY
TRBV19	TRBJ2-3	ASSIGGQQTDTQY
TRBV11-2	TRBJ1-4	ASSRGGGQNEKLF
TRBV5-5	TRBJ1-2	ASSLADYGYT
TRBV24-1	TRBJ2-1	ATSDFGQGTGRGEQF
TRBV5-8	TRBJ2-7	ASTHRGVYEQY
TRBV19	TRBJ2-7	ASSIQGYEQY
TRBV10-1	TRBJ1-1	ASSDRTGLNTEAF
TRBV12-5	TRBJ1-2	ASGLVPPLIRETLTFGYGYT
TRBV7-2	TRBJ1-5	ASSSPGVWPQH
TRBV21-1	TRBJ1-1	ADFSGTGGWVTEAF
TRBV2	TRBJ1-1	ASSSRYAEAF
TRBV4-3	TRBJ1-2	ASSQDPGQAYGYT
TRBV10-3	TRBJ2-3	AISEGTRGPDTQY
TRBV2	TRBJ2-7	ASRERGYPSEYEQY
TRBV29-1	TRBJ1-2	SVDLRQGNGYT
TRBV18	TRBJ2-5	ASSPPRTSGVYQETQY
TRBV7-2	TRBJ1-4	ASSPQPAGSNEKLF
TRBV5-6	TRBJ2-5	ASFLQDPETQY
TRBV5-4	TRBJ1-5	ASSFTGGQQQPQH
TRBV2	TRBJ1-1	ASSDRARGTEAF
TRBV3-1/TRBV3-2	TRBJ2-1	ASSQARGSYNEQF
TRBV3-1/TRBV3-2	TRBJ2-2	ASSPQTTGMVGGELF
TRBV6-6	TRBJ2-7	ASSPVGALSYEQY
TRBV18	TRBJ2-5	ASSPYGQETQY
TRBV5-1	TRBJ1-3	ASSLERGKGDTIY
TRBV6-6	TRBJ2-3	ASSRGQARSDTQY
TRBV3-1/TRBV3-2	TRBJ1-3	ASSQRVRGFSGNTIY
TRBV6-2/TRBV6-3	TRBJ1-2	ASSQGYGYT
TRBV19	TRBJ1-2	ASSILSGVGYT
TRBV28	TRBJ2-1	ASSLPGGGFYNEQF